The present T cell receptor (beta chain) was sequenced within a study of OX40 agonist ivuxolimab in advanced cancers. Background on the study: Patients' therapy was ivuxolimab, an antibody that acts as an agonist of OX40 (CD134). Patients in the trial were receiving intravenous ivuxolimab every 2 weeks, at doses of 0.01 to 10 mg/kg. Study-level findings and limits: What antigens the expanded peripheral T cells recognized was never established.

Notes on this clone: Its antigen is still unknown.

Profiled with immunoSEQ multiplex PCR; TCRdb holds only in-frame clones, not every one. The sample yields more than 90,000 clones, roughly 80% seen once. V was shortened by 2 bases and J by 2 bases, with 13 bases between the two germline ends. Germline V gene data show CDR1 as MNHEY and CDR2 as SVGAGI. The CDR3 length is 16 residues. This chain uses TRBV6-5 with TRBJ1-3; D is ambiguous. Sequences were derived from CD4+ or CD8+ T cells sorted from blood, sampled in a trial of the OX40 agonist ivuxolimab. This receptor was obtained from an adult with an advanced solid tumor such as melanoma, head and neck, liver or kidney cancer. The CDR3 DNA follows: TGTGCCAGCAGTTACGGTGTAGGGTCTGCTGGAAACACCATATATTTT. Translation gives CASSYGVGSAGNTIYF.